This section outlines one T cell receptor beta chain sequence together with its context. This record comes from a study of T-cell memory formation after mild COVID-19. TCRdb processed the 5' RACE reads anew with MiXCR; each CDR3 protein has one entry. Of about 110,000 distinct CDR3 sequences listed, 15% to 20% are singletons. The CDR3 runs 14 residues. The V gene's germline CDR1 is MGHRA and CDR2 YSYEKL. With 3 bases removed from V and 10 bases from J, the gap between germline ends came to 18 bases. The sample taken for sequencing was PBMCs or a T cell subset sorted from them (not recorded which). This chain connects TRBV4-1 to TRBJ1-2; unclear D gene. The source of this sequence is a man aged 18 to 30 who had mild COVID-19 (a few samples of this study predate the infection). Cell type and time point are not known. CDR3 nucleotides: TGCGCCAGCAGCCACCCCATGTTGAGGGAATCCTACACCTTC. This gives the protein CASSHPMLRESYTF.